These 28 T cell receptor beta chains came from one sample sequenced in a study of blood T cell repertoires in COVID-19. The data were produced by immunoSEQ multiplex PCR, yet TCRdb's version contains in-frame clones alone and is incomplete. The data contain roughly 250,000 clones, approximately 85% of them singletons. Sequences were obtained from PBMCs or T cells enriched from blood (not recorded which). The receptors were gathered from a woman aged 25 to 39 who had recovered from COVID-19.

The V call is TRBV11-2, the J call TRBJ2-6, with D unresolved. CDR1 SGHAT and CDR2 FQNNGV come from the germline V gene. The ends were cut back, 5 bases at V and 3 bases at J, with 8 bases in the middle. The CDR3 sequence is 14 residues long. CDR3 region: CASSPLVGANVLTF. CDR3 DNA sequence: TGTGCCAGCAGCCCACTGGTTGGGGCCAACGTCCTGACTTTC.

This rearrangement joins TRBV3-1 (or the pseudogene TRBV3-2) to TRBJ1-1; D not resolved. Trimming shortened V by 1 base and J by 0 bases, and 9 bases separated the two germline ends. Germline V gene lookup returns CDR1 LGHDT and CDR2 YNNKEL (reference sequence). The CDR3 sequence is 15 residues long. CDR3 bases: TGTGCCAGCAGCCAAGCTCGAGGATTGAACACTGAAGCTTTCTTT. It codes for CASSQARGLNTEAFF.

The V gene is TRBV7-8, the J gene TRBJ1-3; no clear D gene. V lost 1 base, J lost 2 bases, and 12 bases lay in between. CDR1 is SGHVS and CDR2 is FQNEAQ in the germline V gene. The CDR3 is 16 amino acids. This CDR3 is CASSLVPSRPGNTIYF. For the CDR3, the DNA is TGTGCCAGCAGCTTAGTGCCTTCCAGGCCTGGAAACACCATATATTTT.

This clone has just a few counts. V usage is TRBV11-2 and J usage is TRBJ1-1; D gene uncertain. The CDR3 contains 14 residues. The germline CDR1 and CDR2 sequences are SGHAT and FQNNGV. V was shortened by 0 bases and J by 0 bases, with 5 bases between the two germline ends. CDR3 in DNA: TGTGCCAGCAGCTTAGATGGAGTGAACACTGAAGCTTTCTTT. Translated, it gives CASSLDGVNTEAFF.

This chain links TRBV27 with TRBJ2-7; 7 nucleotides line up with TRBD2. Unmatched junction bases numbered 1, after V lost 3 bases and J lost 2 bases. CDR3 size: 13 residues. Germline CDR1 reads MNHEY; CDR2 reads SMNVEV (reference sequence). The CDR3 sequence: CASSFRGAYEQYF. CDR3 nucleotides: TGTGCCAGCAGTTTTCGGGGGGCCTACGAGCAGTACTTC.

The genes are TRBV27 and TRBJ1-3; D is ambiguous. The CDR3 totals 15 residues. The germline gives CDR1 MNHEY, CDR2 SMNVEV (reference sequence). V lost 3 bases and J 4 bases, leaving 13 bases between the germline ends. The CDR3 bases are TGTGCCAGCAGTTTCGGAACAGCTTCAGGAAACACCATATATTTT. As protein: CASSFGTASGNTIYF.

The chain has TRBV27 and TRBJ2-7; D is undetermined. Germline V CDR1 and CDR2: MNHEY, SMNVEV (reference sequence). V lost 5 bases and J 6 bases, leaving 11 bases between the germline ends. This CDR3 spans 12 amino acids. The CDR3 coding sequence is TGTGCCAGCAGTCCCGGTTTGTCCGAGCAGTACTTC. It encodes CASSPGLSEQYF.

The V gene is TRBV6-1, the J gene TRBJ1-5, with D possibly matching TRBD1 (5 bases). Between the trimmed V and J ends, which lost 2 bases and 6 bases, there was a span of 11 bases. Germline assignment: CDR1 MNHNS and CDR2 SASEGT. The CDR3 is made up of 14 amino acids. CDR3 DNA: TGTGCCAGCAGTGAATTTTGGGGGGGTCAGCCCCAGCATTTT. Residues: CASSEFWGGQPQHF.

This chain uses TRBV7-9 with TRBJ2-3; D may be TRBD2 (6 bases). Looked up from germline, CDR1 is SEHNR and CDR2 is FQNEAQ (reference sequence). Trimming removed 4 bases from V and 0 bases from J, with 23 bases in between. This CDR3 contains 19 residues. The CDR3 region is CASSSPLSSAYLSTDTQYF. CDR3 in DNA: TGTGCCAGCAGCTCCCCGCTGTCTAGCGCCTACCTTAGCACAGATACGCAGTATTTT.

Here the CDR3 reads CATPTGRLGGYTF. The DNA for the CDR3 is TGTGCCACCCCGACAGGGAGGTTAGGAGGCTACACCTTC. The chain combines TRBV13 with TRBJ1-2, with 7 bases aligning to TRBD1. J gave up 8 bases and V 10 bases, and 13 bases lay outside the gene matches. This CDR3 has 13 residues. Germline V gene sequence: CDR1 PRHDT, CDR2 FYEKMQ (reference sequence).

The rearrangement joins TRBV2 to TRBJ2-1; 7 nucleotides agree with TRBD1. CDR3 size: 15 residues. Germline CDR1 reads SNHLY; CDR2 reads FYNNEI. V gave up 6 bases and J gave up 0 bases; unmatched junction bases: 5. The CDR3 sequence is CASRFAGGSYNEQFF. For the CDR3, the DNA is TGTGCCAGCAGGTTTGCAGGGGGCTCCTACAATGAGCAGTTCTTC.

This rearrangement joins TRBV29-1 to TRBJ2-3; 7 nucleotides line up with TRBD2. Germline V gene data show CDR1 as SQVTM and CDR2 as ANQGSEA. This CDR3 spans 13 amino acids. Written as DNA, the CDR3 is TGCACCGCTACAGCGGGATCTCCAGATACGCAGTATTTT. Its translation: CTATAGSPDTQYF.

This chain uses TRBV5-1 with TRBJ2-7; 8 nucleotides agree with TRBD1. This CDR3 is 15 amino acids long. Germline V gene sequence: CDR1 SGHRS, CDR2 YFSETQ. V was pared by 3 bases and J by 2 bases, with 7 bases of the junction left unmatched. The CDR3 here is CASSSYDRGTYEQYF. CDR3 DNA: TGCGCCAGCAGCTCGTATGACAGGGGTACCTACGAGCAGTACTTC.

The genes are TRBV2 and TRBJ1-2; 7 bases agree with TRBD1. Germline V gene lookup returns CDR1 SNHLY and CDR2 FYNNEI. This CDR3 comprises 15 residues. V was pared by 5 bases and J by 3 bases, with 9 bases of the junction left unmatched. The chain's CDR3 is CASSRDRAVDYGYTF. CDR3 sequence (DNA): TGTGCCAGCAGTCGAGACAGGGCAGTGGACTATGGCTACACCTTC.

This sequence joins TRBV2 and TRBJ1-5; a possible D gene is TRBD1 (6 bases). CDR1 is SNHLY and CDR2 is FYNNEI in the germline V gene. Trimming pared 6 bases from V and 3 bases from J, leaving 9 bases between. This CDR3 is 13 amino acids long. This chain's CDR3 is CASRQGNNQPQHF. DNA for the CDR3: TGTGCCAGCAGGCAGGGGAACAATCAGCCCCAGCATTTT.

This chain links TRBV19 with TRBJ1-4, with 10 bases matching TRBD1. This CDR3 comprises 14 residues. Germline V lookup: CDR1 LNHDA, CDR2 SQIVND (reference sequence). The V gene end was trimmed by 3 bases and the J gene end by 6 bases; junction bases not matched to a gene: 1. The CDR3 loop reads CASSMGTGDEKLFF. CDR3 coding DNA: TGTGCCAGTAGTATGGGGACAGGGGATGAAAAACTGTTTTTT.

The genes are TRBV5-1 and TRBJ1-1, with D perhaps TRBD1 (5 bases). Germline V gives CDR1 SGHRS, CDR2 YFSETQ. The CDR3 loop spans 13 amino acids. With 5 bases removed from V and 3 bases from J, the gap between germline ends came to 11 bases. The CDR3 sequence is CASRVTEDTEAFF. The CDR3 DNA reads as TGCGCCAGCAGGGTGACAGAGGACACTGAAGCTTTCTTT.

This chain uses TRBV28 with TRBJ2-1, with 12 positions matching TRBD2. After removal of 4 bases from V and 8 bases from J, the junction contained 6 bases not matched to a gene. This CDR3 comprises 15 residues. The germline gives CDR1 MDHEN, CDR2 SYDVKM. CDR3 loop: CASSSSGRGVDEQFF. The CDR3 coding sequence is TGTGCCAGCAGTTCTAGCGGGAGGGGTGTCGATGAGCAGTTCTTC.

The chain is built from TRBV28 and TRBJ2-7; TRBD2 matches at 10 bases. The CDR3 contains 15 residues. Per germline, CDR1 MDHEN and CDR2 SYDVKM. The V gene end was trimmed by 5 bases and the J gene end by 4 bases; junction bases not matched to a gene: 8. The CDR3 DNA follows: TGTGCCAGCAGTCCCCCGATTAGCGGGAGGTACGAGCAGTACTTC. It specifies CASSPPISGRYEQYF.

This chain connects TRBV7-9 to TRBJ1-2; 7 bases are shared with TRBD1. This CDR3 is 17 amino acids long. Germline CDR1 SEHNR, CDR2 FQNEAQ (reference sequence). The trim removed 5 bases at V and 4 bases at J, leaving 16 bases unmatched. The CDR3 loop reads CASSPSWAGGTPYGYTF. The CDR3, as DNA: TGTGCCAGCAGCCCCTCCTGGGCAGGGGGGACCCCCTATGGCTACACCTTC.

The chain carries TRBV19 and TRBJ2-1, with TRBD2 matching over 7 bases. V was pared by 3 bases and J by 9 bases, with 5 bases of the junction left unmatched. CDR3 length equals 13 residues. Germline V lookup: CDR1 LNHDA, CDR2 SQIVND (reference sequence). The CDR3 DNA sequence: TGTGCCAGTAGTATGGTTTCGGGGGGTGAGCAGTTCTTC. Protein: CASSMVSGGEQFF. The full variable domain, rest sourced from reference TRBV19 and TRBJ2-1, is DGGITQSPKYLFRKEGQNVTLSCEQNLNHDAMYWYRQDPGQGLRLIYYSQIVNDFQKGDIAEGYSVSREKKESFPLTVTSAQKNPTAFYLCASSMVSGGEQFFGPGTRLTVL.

This chain uses TRBV6-6 with TRBJ1-1; 8 positions agree with TRBD1. The CDR3 consists of 12 residues. CDR1 MNHNY and CDR2 SVGAGI come from the germline V gene (reference sequence). The ends lost 5 bases at V and 7 bases at J; junction bases unmatched: 3. CDR3: CASSPDRGEAFF. CDR3 in DNA: TGTGCCAGCAGTCCCGACAGGGGTGAAGCTTTCTTT.

The chain combines TRBV20-1 with TRBJ1-6, with D possibly being TRBD1 (6 bases). This CDR3 has 11 amino acids. V was cut by 5 bases and J by 9 bases, with 8 bases left in between. Germline V lookup: CDR1 DFQATT, CDR2 SNEGSKA (reference sequence). CDR3 bases: TGCAGTGCTGAAGGGGGTTCACCCCTCCACTTT. Amino acid sequence: CSAEGGSPLHF.

The CDR3 DNA sequence: TGTGCCAGCAGTTTAGGGCAGCTTGCTGAAGCTTTCTTT. It specifies CASSLGQLAEAFF. The genes are TRBV28 and TRBJ1-1; the D is unclear. Germline loops: CDR1 MDHEN, CDR2 SYDVKM. The germline V and J ends were trimmed by 2 bases and 6 bases, with 10 bases remaining between them. The CDR3 has 13 residues.

The rearrangement joins TRBV19 to TRBJ2-1; 13 nucleotides match TRBD2. CDR3 size: 18 residues. CDR1 is LNHDA and CDR2 is SQIVND in the germline V gene (reference sequence). The trim removed 5 bases at V and 10 bases at J, leaving 17 bases unmatched. The CDR3 is CASSSPPGLAGLNFEQFF. CDR3 bases: TGTGCCAGTAGTTCACCGCCGGGACTAGCGGGGCTAAACTTCGAGCAGTTCTTC.

This clone was seen once. The chain joins TRBV5-1 to TRBJ2-1; 10 positions match TRBD2. Germline loops: CDR1 SGHRS, CDR2 YFSETQ. The CDR3 consists of 15 residues. V dropped 0 bases and J dropped 6; count of bases not matched to a gene: 3. The CDR3 sequence is CASSLVAGGTNEQFF. The CDR3 nucleotides are TGCGCCAGCAGCTTGGTAGCGGGAGGCACCAATGAGCAGTTCTTC.

The rearrangement links TRBV25-1 to TRBJ2-5; D is possibly TRBD1 (6 bases). Trimming cost V 5 bases and J 1 base, with 14 bases left between them. This CDR3 has 15 residues. Looked up from germline, CDR1 is MGHDK and CDR2 is SYGVNS. In nucleotides, the CDR3 is TGTGCCAGCAGTATGACAGGTTGGGGCCAAGAGACCCAGTACTTC. This codes for CASSMTGWGQETQYF.

V gene TRBV9 combines with J gene TRBJ2-2, with 7 bases identical to TRBD1. V lost 6 bases and J lost 0; bases outside the gene matches: 2. This CDR3 comprises 14 residues. CDR1 SGDLS and CDR2 YYNGEE come from the germline V gene. The CDR3 loop is CASTDRPNTGELFF. The CDR3, as DNA: TGTGCCAGCACGGACAGGCCGAACACCGGGGAGCTGTTTTTT. The full variable domain, completed using reference TRBV9 and TRBJ2-2, is DSGVTQTPKHLITATGQRVTLRCSPRSGDLSVYWYQQSLDQGLQFLIQYYNGEERAKGNILERFSAQQFPDLHSELNLSSLELGDSALYFCASTDRPNTGELFFGEGSRLTVL.